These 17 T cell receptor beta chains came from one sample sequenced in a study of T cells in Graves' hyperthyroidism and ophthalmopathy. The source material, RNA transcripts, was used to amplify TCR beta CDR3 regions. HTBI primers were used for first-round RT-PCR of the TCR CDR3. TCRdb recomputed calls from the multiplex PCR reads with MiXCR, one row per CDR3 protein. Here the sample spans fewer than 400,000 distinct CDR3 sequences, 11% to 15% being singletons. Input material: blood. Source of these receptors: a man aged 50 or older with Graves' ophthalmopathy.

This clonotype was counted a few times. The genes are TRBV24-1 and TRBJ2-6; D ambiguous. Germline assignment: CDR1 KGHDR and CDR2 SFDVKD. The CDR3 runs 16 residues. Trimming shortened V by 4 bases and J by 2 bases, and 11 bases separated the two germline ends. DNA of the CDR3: TGTGCCACCAGTGACCCCCTTTTTGCTGGGGCCAACGTCCTGACTTTC. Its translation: CATSDPLFAGANVLTF.

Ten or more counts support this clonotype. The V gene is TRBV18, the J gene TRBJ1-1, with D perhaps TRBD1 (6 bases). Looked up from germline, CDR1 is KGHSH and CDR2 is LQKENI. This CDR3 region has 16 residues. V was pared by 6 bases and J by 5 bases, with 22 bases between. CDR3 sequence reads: CASSGTLVGAGTEAFF. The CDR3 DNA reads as TGTGCCAGCTCGGGTACATTAGTGGGGGCCGGAACTGAAGCTTTCTTT.

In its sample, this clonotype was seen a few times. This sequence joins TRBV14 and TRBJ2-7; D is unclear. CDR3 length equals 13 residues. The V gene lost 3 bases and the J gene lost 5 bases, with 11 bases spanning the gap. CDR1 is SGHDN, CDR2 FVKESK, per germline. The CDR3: CASSQELADEQYF. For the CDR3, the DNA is TGTGCCAGCAGCCAGGAACTGGCGGACGAGCAGTACTTC.

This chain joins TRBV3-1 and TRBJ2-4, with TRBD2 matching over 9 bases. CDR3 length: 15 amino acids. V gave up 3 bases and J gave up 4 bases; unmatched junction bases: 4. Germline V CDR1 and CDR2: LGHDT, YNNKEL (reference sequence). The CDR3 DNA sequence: TGTGCCAGCAGCCAGACTAGCGGATTAAAAAACATTCAGTACTTC. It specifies CASSQTSGLKNIQYF.

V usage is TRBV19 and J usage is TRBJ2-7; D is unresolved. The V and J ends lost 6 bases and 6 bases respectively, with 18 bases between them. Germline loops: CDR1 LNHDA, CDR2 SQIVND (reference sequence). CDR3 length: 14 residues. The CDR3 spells CASRGTRPSPEQYF. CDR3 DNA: TGTGCCAGTAGGGGTACAAGGCCCTCTCCCGAGCAGTACTTC. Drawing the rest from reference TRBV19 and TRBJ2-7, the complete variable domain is DGGITQSPKYLFRKEGQNVTLSCEQNLNHDAMYWYRQDPGQGLRLIYYSQIVNDFQKGDIAEGYSVSREKKESFPLTVTSAQKNPTAFYLCASRGTRPSPEQYFGPGTRLTVT.

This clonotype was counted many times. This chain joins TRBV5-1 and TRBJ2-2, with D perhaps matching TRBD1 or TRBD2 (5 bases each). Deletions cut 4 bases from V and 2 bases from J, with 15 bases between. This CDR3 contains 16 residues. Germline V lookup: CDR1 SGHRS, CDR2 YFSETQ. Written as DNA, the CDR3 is TGCGCCAGCAGCCTGGGACCGATGAGTAACACCGGGGAGCTGTTTTTT. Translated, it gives CASSLGPMSNTGELFF.

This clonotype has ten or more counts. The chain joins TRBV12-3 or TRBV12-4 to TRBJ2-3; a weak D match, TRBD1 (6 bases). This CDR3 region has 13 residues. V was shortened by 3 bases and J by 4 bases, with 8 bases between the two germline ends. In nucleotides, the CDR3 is TGTGCCAGCAGTTTTACAGGGCCAGATACGCAGTATTTT. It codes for CASSFTGPDTQYF.

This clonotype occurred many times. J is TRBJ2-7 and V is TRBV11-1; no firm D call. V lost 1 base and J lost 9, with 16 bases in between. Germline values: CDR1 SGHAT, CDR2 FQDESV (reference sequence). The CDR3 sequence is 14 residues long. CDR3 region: CASSLDGRTMRQYF. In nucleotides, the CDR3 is TGTGCCAGCAGCTTAGATGGCCGGACCATGAGGCAGTACTTC.

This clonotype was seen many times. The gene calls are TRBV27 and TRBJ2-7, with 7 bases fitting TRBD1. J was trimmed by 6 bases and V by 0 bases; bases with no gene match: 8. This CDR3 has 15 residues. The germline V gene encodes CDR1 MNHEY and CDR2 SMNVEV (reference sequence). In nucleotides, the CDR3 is TGTGCCAGCAGTTTATCGAGAAAACAGGGGCGCGAGCAGTACTTC. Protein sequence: CASSLSRKQGREQYF.

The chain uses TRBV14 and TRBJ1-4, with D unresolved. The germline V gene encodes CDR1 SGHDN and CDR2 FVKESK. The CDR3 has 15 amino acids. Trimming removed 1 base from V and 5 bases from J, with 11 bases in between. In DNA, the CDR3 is TGTGCCAGCAGCCAAGTCCCCGGTATGAATGAAAAACTGTTTTTT. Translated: CASSQVPGMNEKLFF.

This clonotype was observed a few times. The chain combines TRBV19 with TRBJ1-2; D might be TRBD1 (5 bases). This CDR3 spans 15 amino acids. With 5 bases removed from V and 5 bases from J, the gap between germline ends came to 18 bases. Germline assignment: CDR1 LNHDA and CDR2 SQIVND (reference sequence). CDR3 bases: TGTGCCAGTAGTTCCCGGGGCAGGCCGAGTTATGGCTACACCTTC. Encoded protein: CASSSRGRPSYGYTF. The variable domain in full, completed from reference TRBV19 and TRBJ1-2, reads DGGITQSPKYLFRKEGQNVTLSCEQNLNHDAMYWYRQDPGQGLRLIYYSQIVNDFQKGDIAEGYSVSREKKESFPLTVTSAQKNPTAFYLCASSSRGRPSYGYTFGSGTRLTVV.

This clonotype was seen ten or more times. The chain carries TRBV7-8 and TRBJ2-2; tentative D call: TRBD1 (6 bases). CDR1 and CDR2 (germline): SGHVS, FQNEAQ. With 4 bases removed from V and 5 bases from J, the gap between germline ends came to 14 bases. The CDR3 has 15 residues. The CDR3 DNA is TGTGCCAGCAGCTCACTAACAGGGTTAACCGGGGAGCTGTTTTTT. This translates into CASSSLTGLTGELFF.

Here the CDR3 reads CASSQGIRESRSSYEQYF. The CDR3 DNA sequence: TGCGCCAGCAGCCAAGGAATCCGGGAATCAAGGAGCTCCTACGAGCAGTACTTC. The chain combines TRBV4-1 with TRBJ2-7; tentative D call: TRBD2 (5 bases). The CDR3 totals 18 residues. With 1 base removed from V and 0 bases from J, the gap between germline ends came to 19 bases. Germline CDR1 is MGHRA and CDR2 is YSYEKL.

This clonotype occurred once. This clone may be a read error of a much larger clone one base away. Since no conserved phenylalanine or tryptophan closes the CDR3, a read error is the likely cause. This CDR3 reads CASSLRSGVYNEQFS. DNA of the CDR3: TGCGCCAGCAGCTTGAGATCGGGAGTGTACAATGAGCAGTTCTCC. The gene calls are TRBV5-1 and TRBJ2-1, with D tentatively TRBD2 (6 bases). Trimming took off 1 base at V and 4 bases at J, with 12 bases between the two ends. Germline V gene data show CDR1 as SGHRS and CDR2 as YFSETQ. The CDR3 is 15 residues long.

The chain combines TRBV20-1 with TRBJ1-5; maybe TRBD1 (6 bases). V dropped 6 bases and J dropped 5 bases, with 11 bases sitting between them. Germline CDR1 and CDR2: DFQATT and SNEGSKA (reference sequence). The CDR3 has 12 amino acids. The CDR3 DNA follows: TGCAGTGCAACGGACAGAGATCAGCCCCAGCATTTT. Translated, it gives CSATDRDQPQHF.

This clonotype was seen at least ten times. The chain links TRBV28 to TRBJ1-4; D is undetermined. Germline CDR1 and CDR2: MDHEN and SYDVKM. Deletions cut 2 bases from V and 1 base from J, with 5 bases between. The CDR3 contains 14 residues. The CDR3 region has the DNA TGTGCCAGCAGTTTAGAGGGAACTAATGAAAAACTGTTTTTT. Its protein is CASSLEGTNEKLFF.

The chain's CDR3 is CASSYVEGAGDGYTF. In DNA form, the CDR3 reads TGTGCCAGCAGTTACGTAGAGGGGGCAGGCGATGGCTACACCTTC. The rearrangement joins TRBV6-5 to TRBJ1-2; 7 nucleotides align to TRBD1. The V segment lost 2 bases and the J segment 6 bases; nucleotides outside the gene matches: 9. The CDR3 sequence is 15 residues long. CDR1 MNHEY and CDR2 SVGAGI come from the germline V gene.